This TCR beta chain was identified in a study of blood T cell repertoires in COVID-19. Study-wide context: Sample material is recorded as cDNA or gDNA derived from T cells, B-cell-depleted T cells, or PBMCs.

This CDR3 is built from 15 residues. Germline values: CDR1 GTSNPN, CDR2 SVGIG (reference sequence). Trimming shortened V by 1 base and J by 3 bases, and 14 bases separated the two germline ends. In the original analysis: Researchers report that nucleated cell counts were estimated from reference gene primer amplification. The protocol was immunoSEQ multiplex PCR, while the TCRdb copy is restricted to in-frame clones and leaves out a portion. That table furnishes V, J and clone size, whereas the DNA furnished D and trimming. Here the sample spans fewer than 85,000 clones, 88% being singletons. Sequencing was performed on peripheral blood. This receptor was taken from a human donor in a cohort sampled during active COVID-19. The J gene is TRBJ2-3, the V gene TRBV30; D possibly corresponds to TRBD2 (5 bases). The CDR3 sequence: CAWSGDKEETDTQYF. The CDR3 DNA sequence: TGTGCCTGGAGTGGAGATAAGGAGGAGACAGATACGCAGTATTTT.